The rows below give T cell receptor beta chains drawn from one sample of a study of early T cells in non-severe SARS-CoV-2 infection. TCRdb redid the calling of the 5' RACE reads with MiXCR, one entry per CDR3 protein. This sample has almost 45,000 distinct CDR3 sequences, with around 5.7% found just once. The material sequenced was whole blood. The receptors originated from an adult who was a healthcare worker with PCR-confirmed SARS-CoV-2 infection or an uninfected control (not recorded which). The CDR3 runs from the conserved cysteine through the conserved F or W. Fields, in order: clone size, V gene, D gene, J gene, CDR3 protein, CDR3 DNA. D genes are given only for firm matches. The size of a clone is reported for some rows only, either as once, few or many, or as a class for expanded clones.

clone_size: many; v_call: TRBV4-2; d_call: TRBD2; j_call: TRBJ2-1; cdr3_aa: CASSPSPGGYNEQFF; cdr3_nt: TGTGCCAGCAGCCCTTCGCCGGGGGGGTACAATGAGCAGTTCTTC
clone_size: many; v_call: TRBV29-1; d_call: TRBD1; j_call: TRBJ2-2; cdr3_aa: CSVADRPGGELFF; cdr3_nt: TGCAGCGTAGCGGACAGGCCTGGCGGGGAGCTGTTTTTT
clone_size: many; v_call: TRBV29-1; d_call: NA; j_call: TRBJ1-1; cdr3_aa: CSVERQGGTEAFF; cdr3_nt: TGCAGCGTTGAACGCCAGGGAGGCACTGAAGCTTTCTTT
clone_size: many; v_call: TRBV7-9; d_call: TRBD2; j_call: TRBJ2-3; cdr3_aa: CASSPTSGVADTQYF; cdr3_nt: TGTGCCAGCAGCCCTACTAGCGGGGTGGCAGATACGCAGTATTTT
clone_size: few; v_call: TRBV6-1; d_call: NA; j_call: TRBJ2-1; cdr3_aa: CASSSDGESNEQFF; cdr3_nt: TGTGCCAGCAGCTCGGACGGGGAAAGCAATGAGCAGTTCTTC
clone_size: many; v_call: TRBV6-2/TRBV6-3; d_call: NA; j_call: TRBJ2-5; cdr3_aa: CASSPDTQETQYF; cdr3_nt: TGTGCCAGCAGCCCGGACACACAAGAGACCCAGTACTTC
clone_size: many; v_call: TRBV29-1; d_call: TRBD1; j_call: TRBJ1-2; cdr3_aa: CSGDRAQSYGYTF; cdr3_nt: TGCAGCGGGGACAGAGCCCAGAGCTATGGCTACACCTTC
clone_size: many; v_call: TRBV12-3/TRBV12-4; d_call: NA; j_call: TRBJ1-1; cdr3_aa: CASSFWGSMNTEAFF; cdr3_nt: TGTGCCAGCAGTTTCTGGGGGAGCATGAACACTGAAGCTTTCTTT
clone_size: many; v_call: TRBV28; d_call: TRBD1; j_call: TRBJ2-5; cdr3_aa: CASSSGTAYQETQYF; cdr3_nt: TGTGCCAGCAGTTCCGGGACAGCGTACCAAGAGACCCAGTACTTC
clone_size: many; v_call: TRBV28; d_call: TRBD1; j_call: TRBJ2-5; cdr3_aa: CASSLPAPGTGVGETQYF; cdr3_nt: TGTGCCAGCAGTTTACCTGCTCCCGGGACAGGGGTCGGGGAGACCCAGTACTTC
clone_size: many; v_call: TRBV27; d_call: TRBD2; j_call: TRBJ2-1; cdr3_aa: CASSFPTSGGTYNEQFF; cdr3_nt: TGTGCCAGCAGTTTCCCTACTAGCGGGGGGACCTACAATGAGCAGTTCTTC
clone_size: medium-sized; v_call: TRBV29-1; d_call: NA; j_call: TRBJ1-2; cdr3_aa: CSVVRATYGYTF; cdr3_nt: TGCAGCGTTGTCAGGGCTACGTATGGCTACACCTTC
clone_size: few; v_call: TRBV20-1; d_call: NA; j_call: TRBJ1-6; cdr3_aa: CSASIPSRQVLNSPLHF; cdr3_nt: TGCAGTGCTAGTATCCCCTCCCGACAGGTTCTTAATTCACCCCTCCACTTT
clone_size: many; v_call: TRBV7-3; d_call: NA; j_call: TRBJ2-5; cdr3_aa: CASSQGLETQYF; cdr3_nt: TGTGCCAGCAGCCAGGGTCTCGAGACCCAGTACTTC
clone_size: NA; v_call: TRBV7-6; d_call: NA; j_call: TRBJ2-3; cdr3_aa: CASSFTDGPTDTQYF; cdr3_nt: TGTGCCAGCAGCTTTACCGACGGGCCCACAGATACGCAGTATTTT
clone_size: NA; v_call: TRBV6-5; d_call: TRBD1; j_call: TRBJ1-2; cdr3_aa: CASSLHSGGGRSGYTF; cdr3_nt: TGTGCCAGCAGTTTGCATTCAGGGGGCGGTCGAAGTGGCTACACCTTC
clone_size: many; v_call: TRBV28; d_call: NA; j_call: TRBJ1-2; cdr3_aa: CASSPGGQLNYGYTF; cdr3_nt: TGTGCCAGCAGTCCCGGGGGACAACTTAACTATGGCTACACCTTC
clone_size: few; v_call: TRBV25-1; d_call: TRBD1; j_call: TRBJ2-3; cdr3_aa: CASFPPGQETSSTDTQYF; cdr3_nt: TGTGCCAGCTTCCCTCCGGGACAGGAAACTTCTAGCACAGATACGCAGTATTTT
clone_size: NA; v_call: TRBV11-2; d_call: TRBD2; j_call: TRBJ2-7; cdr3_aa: CASRMTSNEQYF; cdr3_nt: TGTGCCAGCAGAATGACTAGCAACGAGCAGTACTTC
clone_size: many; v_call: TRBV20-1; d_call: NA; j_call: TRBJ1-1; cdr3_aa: CSAREDDTPREAFF; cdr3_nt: TGCAGTGCTAGAGAGGATGACACCCCACGTGAGGCTTTCTTT
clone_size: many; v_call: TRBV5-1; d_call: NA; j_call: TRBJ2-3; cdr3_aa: CASSLGLNTDTQYF; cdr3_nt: TGCGCCAGCAGCTTAGGACTGAACACAGATACGCAGTATTTT
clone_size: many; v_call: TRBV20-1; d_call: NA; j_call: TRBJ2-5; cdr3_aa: CSALMNKETQYF; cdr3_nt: TGCAGTGCCCTCATGAACAAAGAGACCCAGTACTTC
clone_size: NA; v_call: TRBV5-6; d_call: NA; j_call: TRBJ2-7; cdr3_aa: CASSLVGNHGEQYF; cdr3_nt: TGTGCCAGCAGCTTGGTAGGGAACCACGGCGAGCAGTACTTC
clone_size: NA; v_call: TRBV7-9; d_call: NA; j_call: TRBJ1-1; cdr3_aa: CASSLGTKRTEAFF; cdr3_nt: TGTGCCAGCAGCTTAGGGACAAAGCGCACTGAAGCTTTCTTT
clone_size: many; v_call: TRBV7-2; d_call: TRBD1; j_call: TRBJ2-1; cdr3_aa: CASSPRTGKTYNEQFF; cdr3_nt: TGTGCCAGCAGCCCCCGGACAGGAAAAACCTACAATGAGCAGTTCTTC
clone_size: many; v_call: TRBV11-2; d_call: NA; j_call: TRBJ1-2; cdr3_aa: CASSLAPGRTGYGYTF; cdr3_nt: TGTGCCAGCAGCTTAGCTCCGGGACGGACCGGCTATGGCTACACCTTC
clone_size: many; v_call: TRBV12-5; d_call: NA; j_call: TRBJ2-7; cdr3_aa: CASGRGAPEQYF; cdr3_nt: TGTGCTAGTGGACGGGGGGCCCCCGAGCAGTACTTC
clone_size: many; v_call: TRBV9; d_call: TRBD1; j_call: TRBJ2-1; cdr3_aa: CASSPRTGNNEQFF; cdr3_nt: TGTGCCAGCAGCCCCCGGACAGGGAACAATGAGCAGTTCTTC
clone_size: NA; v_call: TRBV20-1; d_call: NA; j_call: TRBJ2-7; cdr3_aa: CSAKRGDLSYEQYF; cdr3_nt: TGCAGTGCGAAGCGAGGGGATCTTTCCTACGAGCAGTACTTC
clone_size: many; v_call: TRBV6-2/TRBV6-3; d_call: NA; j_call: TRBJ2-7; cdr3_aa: CASRRLQGTEQYF; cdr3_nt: TGTGCCAGCAGACGACTACAGGGTACCGAGCAGTACTTC
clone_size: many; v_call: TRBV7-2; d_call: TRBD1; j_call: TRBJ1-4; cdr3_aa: CASSLAGTGFEKLFF; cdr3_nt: TGTGCCAGCAGCTTGGCCGGGACAGGGTTTGAAAAACTGTTTTTT
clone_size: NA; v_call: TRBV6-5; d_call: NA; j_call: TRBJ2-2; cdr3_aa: CASSYSMGQNTGELFF; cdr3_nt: TGTGCCAGCAGTTACTCGATGGGTCAGAACACCGGGGAGCTGTTTTTT
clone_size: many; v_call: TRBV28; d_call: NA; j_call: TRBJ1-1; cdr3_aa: CASVGTVVTEAFF; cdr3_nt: TGTGCCAGCGTTGGGACGGTGGTCACTGAAGCTTTCTTT
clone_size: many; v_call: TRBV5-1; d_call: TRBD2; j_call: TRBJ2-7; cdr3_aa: CASSLALAGGSTYEQYF; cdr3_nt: TGCGCCAGCAGCTTGGCACTAGCGGGGGGATCAACCTACGAGCAGTACTTC
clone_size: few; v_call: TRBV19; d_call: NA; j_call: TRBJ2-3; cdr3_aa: CATSVSSDTQYF; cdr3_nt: TGTGCCACTAGTGTTAGCTCAGATACGCAGTATTTT
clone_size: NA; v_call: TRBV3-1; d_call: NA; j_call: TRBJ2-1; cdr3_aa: CASALSAGSYNEQFF; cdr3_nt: TGTGCCAGCGCCCTATCGGCAGGGTCCTACAATGAGCAGTTCTTC
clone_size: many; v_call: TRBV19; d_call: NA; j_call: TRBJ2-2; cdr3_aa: CASSTRETTGELFF; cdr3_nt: TGTGCCAGTAGTACCAGGGAGACCACCGGGGAGCTGTTTTTT
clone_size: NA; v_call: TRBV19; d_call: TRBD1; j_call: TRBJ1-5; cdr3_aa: CASRRDRGFYNQPQHF; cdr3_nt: TGTGCCAGTAGGAGGGACAGGGGGTTTTACAATCAGCCCCAGCATTTT
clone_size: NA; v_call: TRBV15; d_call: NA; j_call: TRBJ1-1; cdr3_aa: CATSRDGTSTEAFF; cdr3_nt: TGTGCCACCAGCAGAGATGGGACTAGCACTGAAGCTTTCTTT